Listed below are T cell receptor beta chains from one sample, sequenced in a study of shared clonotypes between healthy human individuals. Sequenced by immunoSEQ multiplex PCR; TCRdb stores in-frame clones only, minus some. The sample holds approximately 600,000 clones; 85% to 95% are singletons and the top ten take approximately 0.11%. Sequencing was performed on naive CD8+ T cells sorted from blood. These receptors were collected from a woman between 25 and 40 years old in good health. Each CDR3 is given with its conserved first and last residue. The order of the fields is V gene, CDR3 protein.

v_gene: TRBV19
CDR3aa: CASSKGPGTGSNQPQHF

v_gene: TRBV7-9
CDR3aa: CASSLQGPRDEQYF

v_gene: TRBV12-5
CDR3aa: CASAPGQPNTGELFF

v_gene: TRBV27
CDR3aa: CASSPNTYEQYF

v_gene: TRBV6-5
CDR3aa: CASSYGTDQETQYF

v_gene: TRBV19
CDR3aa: CASSMGTGANEQFF

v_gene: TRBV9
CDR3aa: CASSVRWTSSYNEQFF

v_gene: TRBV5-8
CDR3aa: CASSWTEFEAFF

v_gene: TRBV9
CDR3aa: CASSVGPILAGVGYEQYF

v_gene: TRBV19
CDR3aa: CASSISRGPPYEQYF

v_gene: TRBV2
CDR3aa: CASSELMGQAWDEQFF

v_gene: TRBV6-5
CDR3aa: CASSLGARNNEQFF

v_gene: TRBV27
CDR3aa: CASSFSQGTVSYEQYF

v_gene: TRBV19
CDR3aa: CASSIGSLEAFF

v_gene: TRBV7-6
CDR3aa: CASSSSTDTQYF

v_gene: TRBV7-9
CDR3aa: CASSHRDTHRGTGELFF

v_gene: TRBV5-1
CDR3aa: CASSLEAYSTDTQYF

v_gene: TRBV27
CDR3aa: CASSLTGGPTEAFF

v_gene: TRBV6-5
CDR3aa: CASSRLAEPTGELFF

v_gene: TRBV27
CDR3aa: CASSLITDRGRQPQHF

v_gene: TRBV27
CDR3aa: CASSLRRGQGYTF

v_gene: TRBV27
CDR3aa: CASTPQGSSYEQYF

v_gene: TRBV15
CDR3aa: CATHPGQGTGTTRADTQYF

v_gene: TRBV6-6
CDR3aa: CASSYPPDGDSYEQYF

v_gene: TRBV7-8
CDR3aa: CASSLSRWGQPQHF

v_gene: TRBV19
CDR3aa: CATLEGVEQYF

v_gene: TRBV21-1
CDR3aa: CASSKGREVGNQETQYF

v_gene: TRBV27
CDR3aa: CASSHRGNPLIEKLFF

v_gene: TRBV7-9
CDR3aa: CASSSTAREIDEQYF

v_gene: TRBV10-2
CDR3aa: CASSDLWTGGGGYTF

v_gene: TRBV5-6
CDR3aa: CASSFSMGGEQYF

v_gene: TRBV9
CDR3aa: CASSPYRAPGGTGELFF

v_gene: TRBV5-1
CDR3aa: CASSSWGSGSSYEQYF

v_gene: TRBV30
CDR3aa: CAWSVAGTTDTQYF

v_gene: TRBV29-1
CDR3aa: CSVEEGGNEQYF

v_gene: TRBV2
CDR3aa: CASSARGDEQFF

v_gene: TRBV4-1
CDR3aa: CASSQVVAGARETQYF

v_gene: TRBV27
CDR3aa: CASSPSWGESSYEQYF

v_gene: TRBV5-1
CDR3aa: CASSLALDGLGEQFF

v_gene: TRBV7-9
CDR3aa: CASSLGLAGSTGELFF